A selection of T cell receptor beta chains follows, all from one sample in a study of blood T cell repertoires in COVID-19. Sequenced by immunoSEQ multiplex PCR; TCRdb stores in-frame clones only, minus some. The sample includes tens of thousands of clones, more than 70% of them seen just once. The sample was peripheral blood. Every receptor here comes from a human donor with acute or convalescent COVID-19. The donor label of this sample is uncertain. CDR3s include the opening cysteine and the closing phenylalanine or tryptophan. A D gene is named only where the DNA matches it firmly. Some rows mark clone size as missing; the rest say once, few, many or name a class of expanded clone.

DNA: TGTGCCAGCAGTTTAAAGACAGGGGTTGGCTCACCCCTCCACTTT
CDR3: CASSLKTGVGSPLHF
V: TRBV27
J: TRBJ1-6
size: .
length: 15
D: TRBD1

DNA: TGTGCCAGCAGTGGAGGCCCCCTCCGGGCCGGGGAGCTGTTTTTT
CDR3: CASSGGPLRAGELFF
V: TRBV7-2
J: TRBJ2-2
size: .
length: 15
D: .

DNA: TGTGCCAGCAGTTCCCGGACAGGGGGCTCCTACGAGCAGTACTTC
CDR3: CASSSRTGGSYEQYF
V: TRBV28
J: TRBJ2-7
size: .
length: 15
D: TRBD1

DNA: TGTGCCAGCAGCGCACAGGCGCGAGGGGCCAACGTCCTGACTTTC
CDR3: CASSAQARGANVLTF
V: TRBV9
J: TRBJ2-6
size: .
length: 15
D: .

DNA: TGTGCCAGCAGCTTAGTATATAATGAAAAACTGTTTTTT
CDR3: CASSLVYNEKLFF
V: TRBV7-2
J: TRBJ1-4
size: .
length: 13
D: .

DNA: TGTGCCAGCAGCCCGGGAGGCGGTCGTGAAAAACTGTTTTTT
CDR3: CASSPGGGREKLFF
V: TRBV28
J: TRBJ1-4
size: once
length: 14
D: .

DNA: TGTGCCAGCAGTTACTCGACAGCAATTGGATGGAGCAATCAGCCCCAGCATTTT
CDR3: CASSYSTAIGWSNQPQHF
V: TRBV6-2/TRBV6-3
J: TRBJ1-5
size: few
length: 18
D: .

DNA: TGTGCCAGCAGCCAAGTTGCAGGGAGGGTGTTTTTT
CDR3: CASSQVAGRVFF
V: TRBV14
J: TRBJ2-2
size: .
length: 12
D: TRBD2

DNA: TGTGCCAGCAGCGAGGGGAGGGGGAATGTTTACACTGAAGCTTTCTTT
CDR3: CASSEGRGNVYTEAFF
V: TRBV5-4
J: TRBJ1-1
size: .
length: 16
D: .

DNA: TGCGCCAGCAGCCACCCCGGCCGGCAGGGCCTTAACTATGGCTACACCTTC
CDR3: CASSHPGRQGLNYGYTF
V: TRBV4-1
J: TRBJ1-2
size: .
length: 17
D: .

DNA: TGTGCCAGCAGCCAAAGGACTAGCAGGTCTGAGACCCAGTACTTC
CDR3: CASSQRTSRSETQYF
V: TRBV3-1/TRBV3-2
J: TRBJ2-5
size: .
length: 15
D: TRBD2

DNA: TGTGCCAGCAGTCCTCCTGAGGGGGCTCAAGTCGCACCCCACAATAACTATGGCTACACCTTC
CDR3: CASSPPEGAQVAPHNNYGYTF
V: TRBV28
J: TRBJ1-2
size: .
length: 21
D: TRBD1

DNA: TGCGCCAGCAGCTTAGGGACAGGAAACACCGGGGAGCTGTTTTTT
CDR3: CASSLGTGNTGELFF
V: TRBV5-1
J: TRBJ2-2
size: few
length: 15
D: TRBD1

DNA: TGTGCCAGCAGTTTCGGAACAGGGCCTAATGAAAAACTGTTTTTT
CDR3: CASSFGTGPNEKLFF
V: TRBV27
J: TRBJ1-4
size: once
length: 15
D: .

DNA: TGTGCCAGCAGCCTCGACAGAGCGTACGAGCAGTACTTC
CDR3: CASSLDRAYEQYF
V: TRBV7-8
J: TRBJ2-7
size: .
length: 13
D: .

DNA: TGTGCCAGCAGGAACAGGGCAATACCGAGCTCTGGGGCCAACGTCCTGACTTTC
CDR3: CASRNRAIPSSGANVLTF
V: TRBV13
J: TRBJ2-6
size: .
length: 18
D: .

DNA: TGTGCCTGGAGTATCTATGGGACAGCTGGCTGGTTTGGGTCACCCCTCCACTTT
CDR3: CAWSIYGTAGWFGSPLHF
V: TRBV30
J: TRBJ1-6
size: .
length: 18
D: TRBD1

DNA: TGTGCCAGCTCAAAGCGGGACAGGCCTCCCAGCTCCTATAATTCACCCCTCCACTTT
CDR3: CASSKRDRPPSSYNSPLHF
V: TRBV6-4
J: TRBJ1-6
size: .
length: 19
D: TRBD1

DNA: TGTGCCAGCAGCTTGCCAGGGGGTACCTACGAGCAGTACTTC
CDR3: CASSLPGGTYEQYF
V: TRBV5-6
J: TRBJ2-7
size: .
length: 14
D: TRBD1

DNA: TGTGCCACCAGTGGACAGCCTAATCAGCCCCAGCATTTT
CDR3: CATSGQPNQPQHF
V: TRBV24-1
J: TRBJ1-5
size: .
length: 13
D: .

DNA: TGTGCCAGCAGCCCCCGACAGAACACTGAAGCTTTCTTT
CDR3: CASSPRQNTEAFF
V: TRBV11-3
J: TRBJ1-1
size: few
length: 13
D: .

DNA: TGTGCCAGCAGCCAGGGGTCTGGGACAGGACGATATGGCTACACCTTC
CDR3: CASSQGSGTGRYGYTF
V: TRBV3-1/TRBV3-2
J: TRBJ1-2
size: once
length: 16
D: TRBD1

DNA: TGTGCCAGCAGTGTGGGCGAAAAACTGTTTTTT
CDR3: CASSVGEKLFF
V: TRBV2
J: TRBJ1-4
size: .
length: 11
D: .

DNA: TGTGCCAGTATCGGGGGGGGACAGGGTAGTGATACGCAGTATTTT
CDR3: CASIGGGQGSDTQYF
V: TRBV19
J: TRBJ2-3
size: .
length: 15
D: .

DNA: TGCGCCAGCAGCCAAGAGTACAGGGCCGTCCCCGGAAACACCATATATTTT
CDR3: CASSQEYRAVPGNTIYF
V: TRBV4-3
J: TRBJ1-3
size: .
length: 17
D: .

DNA: TGTGCCAGCAGTCTCGGACAGACTAATTCACCCCTCCACTTT
CDR3: CASSLGQTNSPLHF
V: TRBV2
J: TRBJ1-6
size: .
length: 14
D: .